The 32 T cell receptor beta chains below all came from one sample that was sequenced in a study of cytomegalovirus exposure and HLA in healthy donors (dated by TCRdb to about 2017). The library was made by the immunoSEQ multiplex PCR assay. For the multiplex PCR, a mixture combining 60 forward primers for TCR Vbeta segments and 13 reverse primers for TCR Jbeta segments was used. TCRdb obtained this table from immuneACCESS and retained in-frame rearrangements with V and J assigned. These tables miss some clones; where compared with another copy, unresolved V genes account for less than half of the shortfall, and the remainder is unexplained. In this sample the table shows around 71,000 clones, about 60% of which occur a single time. Approximately 5.4% of the sample is in the top ten clones. Sequencing input: PBMCs. The receptors originated from a young man in good health and CMV-seropositive.

This clone was seen a handful of times. The J gene is TRBJ2-5, the V gene TRBV27, with D perhaps matching TRBD2 (7 bases). CDR1 and CDR2 (germline): MNHEY, SMNVEV (reference sequence). Trimming removed 5 bases from V and 0 bases from J, with 10 bases in between. This CDR3 is 14 amino acids long. CDR3 in amino acids: CASSRGTNQETQYF. In DNA form, the CDR3 reads TGTGCCAGCAGTAGGGGGACTAACCAAGAGACCCAGTACTTC.

Only a few counts were recorded for this clone. The V and J genes are TRBV19 and TRBJ2-5; 7 bases agree with TRBD2. Matching the DNA end better, TRBJ2-7 makes the J call doubtful. CDR3 length: 16 residues. Germline-derived CDR1 and CDR2 are LNHDA and SQIVND (reference sequence). CDR3 in DNA: TGTGCCAGTAGAAGGCGGAGGGAGGGTACCCGATACGAGCAGTACTTC. It specifies CASRRRREGTRYEQYF.

The chain carries TRBV2 and TRBJ1-4; D possibly corresponds to TRBD1 (5 bases). Between the trimmed V and J ends, which lost 4 bases and 6 bases, there was a span of 15 bases. The V gene's germline CDR1 is SNHLY and CDR2 FYNNEI. This CDR3 has 15 residues. CDR3 in amino acids: CASSARQSSDEKLFF. In DNA form, the CDR3 reads TGTGCCAGCAGTGCCCGACAGAGTTCGGATGAAAAACTGTTTTTT.

This sequence joins TRBV7-3 and TRBJ1-1, with 7 bases matching TRBD1. The trim removed 1 base at V and 4 bases at J, leaving 3 bases unmatched. CDR1 is SGHTA and CDR2 is FQGTGA in the germline V gene. CDR3 size: 14 residues. The CDR3 DNA follows: TGTGCCAGCAGCTTAAACAGGGGTACCACTGAAGCTTTCTTT. Encoded protein: CASSLNRGTTEAFF.

This clone was found a few times. V is TRBV6-5 and J is TRBJ1-1; weak D call: TRBD1 (6 bases). Germline V lookup: CDR1 MNHEY, CDR2 SVGAGI. With 2 bases removed from V and 4 bases from J, the gap between germline ends came to 8 bases. The CDR3 covers 13 residues. The CDR3 spells CASSYRGGTEAFF. CDR3 in DNA: TGTGCCAGCAGTTACAGGGGGGGCACTGAAGCTTTCTTT.

This clone was counted between two and nine times. The chain employs TRBV5-5 and TRBJ2-5; no reliable D call. Germline CDR1 and CDR2: SGHKS and YYEKEE (reference sequence). Trimming cost V 4 bases and J 5 bases, with 3 bases left between them. This CDR3 spans 10 amino acids. CDR3 nucleotide sequence: TGTGCCAGCAGCGAGGAGACCCAGTACTTC. Encoded protein: CASSEETQYF.

The gene calls are TRBV7-6 and TRBJ2-7; possibly TRBD2 for D (5 bases). Germline CDR1 SGHVS, CDR2 FNYEAQ. V was clipped by 2 bases and J by 1 base, with 21 bases between them. The CDR3 is 18 amino acids. CDR3 bases: TGTGCCAGCAGCTTATCCCCACCGGGCGGCGGGTTATCCTACGAGCAGTACTTC. Its protein is CASSLSPPGGGLSYEQYF.

This clone was detected only once. The gene calls are TRBV6-1 and TRBJ2-6, with 9 positions matching TRBD1. CDR3 size: 19 residues. Germline V gives CDR1 MNHNS, CDR2 SASEGT. Trimming at V came to 2 bases and at J to 4 bases, leaving 12 bases not matched to a gene. The CDR3 DNA is TGTGCCAGCAGTGAAAGGAGGACAGGGGCTTCTACCGGGGCCAACGTCCTGACTTTC. Amino acids: CASSERRTGASTGANVLTF.

A remark on this clone: Other DNA sequences in the sample encode the same CDR3. The rearrangement uses TRBV13 and TRBJ2-5; maybe TRBD1 (6 bases). Germline V CDR1 and CDR2: PRHDT, FYEKMQ (reference sequence). The CDR3 covers 14 residues. V lost 2 bases and J 4 bases, leaving 11 bases between the germline ends. CDR3 region: CASSLQGLGETQYF. DNA for the CDR3: TGTGCCAGCAGCTTACAGGGGTTGGGAGAGACCCAGTACTTC.

V is TRBV5-4 and J is TRBJ2-3; D is perhaps TRBD1 (6 bases). The CDR3 is made up of 16 amino acids. The germline V gene encodes CDR1 SGHNT and CDR2 YYREEE (reference sequence). V was trimmed by 4 bases and J by 1 base, leaving 16 bases between them. The CDR3 nucleotides are TGTGCCAGCAGCAAGCCCAGGGGCCAGGGCACAGATACGCAGTATTTT. Amino acid sequence: CASSKPRGQGTDTQYF.

V usage is TRBV6-6 and J usage is TRBJ2-7, with 9 positions matching TRBD1. Germline values: CDR1 MNHNY, CDR2 SVGAGI (reference sequence). V gave up 3 bases and J gave up 2 bases; unmatched junction bases: 2. The CDR3 spans 14 residues. The CDR3 loop reads CASSYGTGTYEQYF. The DNA of the CDR3 is TGTGCCAGCAGTTATGGGACAGGGACCTACGAGCAGTACTTC.

The sample holds a few counts of this clone. The J gene is TRBJ2-3, the V gene TRBV7-2; TRBD2 aligns across 14 bases. J gave up 1 base and V 5 bases, and 5 bases lay outside the gene matches. The CDR3 is made up of 17 amino acids. Germline V gene data show CDR1 as SGHTA and CDR2 as FQGNSA. The CDR3 DNA reads TGTGCCAGCAGCCCAGGGACTAGCGGGAGCGGCACAGATACGCAGTATTTT. It codes for CASSPGTSGSGTDTQYF. Complete variable domain (other parts from reference TRBV7-2 and TRBJ2-3): GAGVSQSPSNKVTEKGKDVELRCDPISGHTALYWYRQSLGQGLEFLIYFQGNSAPDKSGLPSDRFSAERTGGSVSTLTIQRTQQEDSAVYLCASSPGTSGSGTDTQYFGPGTRLTVL.

V usage is TRBV6-1 and J usage is TRBJ2-3; maybe TRBD2 (5 bases). Germline CDR1 reads MNHNS; CDR2 reads SASEGT. This CDR3 is 13 amino acids long. The V end lost 11 bases, the J end lost 10 bases, and 22 bases lay between the germline ends. CDR3 DNA: TGTGCCGTCCTCCAGAGTCTCTTCGGGGCGCAGTATTTT. Amino acid sequence: CAVLQSLFGAQYF.

This chain links TRBV30 with TRBJ2-5; 10 bases are shared with TRBD2. This CDR3 has 15 amino acids. The germline CDR1 and CDR2 sequences are GTSNPN and SVGIG (reference sequence). V shed 4 bases and J 1 base; nucleotides not matched to a gene: 6. CDR3 nucleotides: TGTGCCTGGACTGGGGCTAGCGGGGGCCAAGAGACCCAGTACTTC. It encodes CAWTGASGGQETQYF.

This clone turned up a few times. The rearrangement uses TRBV7-3 and TRBJ2-7, with 10 bases aligning to TRBD2. Trimming at V came to 0 bases and at J to 7 bases, leaving 9 bases not matched to a gene. Germline V gene data show CDR1 as SGHTA and CDR2 as FQGTGA. This CDR3 is 16 amino acids long. Written as DNA, the CDR3 is TGTGCCAGCAGCTTAACCCCTAGCGGGGGCATAGGAGAGCAGTACTTC. It translates to CASSLTPSGGIGEQYF.

The V call is TRBV6-5, the J call TRBJ2-7; TRBD2 might be the D (5 bases). Germline V lookup: CDR1 MNHEY, CDR2 SVGAGI. Trimming left V 3 bases short and J 3 bases short, with 15 bases between. The CDR3 has 15 residues. The CDR3 DNA reads TGTGCCAGCAGTTATCATATTAGTCGGGACTACGAGCAGTACTTC. This sequence encodes CASSYHISRDYEQYF.

The V and J genes are TRBV7-3 and TRBJ1-2; 9 bases are a match to TRBD1. The V gene's germline CDR1 is SGHTA and CDR2 FQGTGA. CDR3 length equals 14 residues. Trimming cost V 5 bases and J 7 bases; bases outside gene matches: 8. DNA for the CDR3: TGTGCCAGCAGCCTAGACCCGACAGGGGGTGGCTACACCTTC. Translation gives CASSLDPTGGGYTF.

The gene calls are TRBV19 and TRBJ2-4, with TRBD1 identical over 10 bases. V trimming: 6 bases; J trimming: 2 bases; junction bases outside the gene matches: 4. This CDR3 contains 15 residues. Looked up from germline, CDR1 is LNHDA and CDR2 is SQIVND (reference sequence). The CDR3 coding sequence is TGTGCCAGTAGCCGGGACAGGGGTTCCAAAAACATTCAGTACTTC. It yields the protein CASSRDRGSKNIQYF.

The genes are TRBV30 and TRBJ1-1, with TRBD1 identical over 9 bases. Germline V gene data show CDR1 as GTSNPN and CDR2 as SVGIG (reference sequence). The junction had 7 bases not matched to a gene; V was cut back by 4 bases and J by 1 base. The CDR3 sequence is 15 residues long. The CDR3, as DNA: TGTGCCTGGATTAGACAGGGGGTGGGGAACACTGAAGCTTTCTTT. It is translated as CAWIRQGVGNTEAFF.

The chain uses TRBV27 and TRBJ1-6; 8 bases are shared with TRBD1. The CDR3 length is 14 residues. The germline CDR1 and CDR2 sequences are MNHEY and SMNVEV (reference sequence). V trimming: 5 bases; J trimming: 7 bases; junction bases outside the gene matches: 4. CDR3 amino acids: CASSRQGLNSPLHF. CDR3 nucleotides: TGTGCCAGCAGTCGACAGGGGTTGAATTCACCCCTCCACTTT.

This clone was found a few times. This sequence joins TRBV30 and TRBJ2-3; possibly TRBD2 for D (5 bases). Trimming left V 2 bases short and J 7 bases short, with 19 bases between. This CDR3 is built from 15 residues. Germline V CDR1 and CDR2: GTSNPN, SVGIG (reference sequence). The CDR3 DNA sequence: TGTGCCTGGAGTCCACCAGTTCGGACTCACAATACGCAGTATTTT. Amino acid sequence: CAWSPPVRTHNTQYF.

The V gene is TRBV5-6, the J gene TRBJ2-1, with 11 bases matching TRBD2. The CDR3 loop spans 14 amino acids. Germline V gives CDR1 SGHDT, CDR2 YYEEEE. The trim removed 2 bases at V and 8 bases at J, leaving 3 bases unmatched. CDR3 in amino acids: CASSLTSGGDEQFF. The DNA for the CDR3 is TGTGCCAGCAGCTTAACTAGCGGGGGTGATGAGCAGTTCTTC.

This rearrangement joins TRBV15 to TRBJ2-2; 7 bases agree with TRBD1. This CDR3 contains 15 residues. Per germline, CDR1 LNHNV and CDR2 YYDKDF (reference sequence). V shed 3 bases and J 2 bases; nucleotides not matched to a gene: 3. The CDR3 is CATSRQGDNTGELFF. The CDR3 bases are TGTGCCACCAGCAGGCAGGGGGATAACACCGGGGAGCTGTTTTTT.

This chain's CDR3 is CASSPSPDEQYF. CDR3 sequence (DNA): TGTGCCAGCAGTCCTAGCCCCGACGAGCAGTACTTC. The rearrangement joins TRBV5-4 to TRBJ2-7, with D tentatively TRBD2 (5 bases). In germline, CDR1 is SGHNT, CDR2 YYREEE (reference sequence). The CDR3 runs 12 residues. V shed 5 bases and J shed 5 bases, with 11 bases lying between them.

V usage is TRBV18 and J usage is TRBJ2-7, with a weak D call TRBD2 (6 bases). The germline V gene encodes CDR1 KGHSH and CDR2 LQKENI. The germline V and J ends were trimmed by 3 bases and 3 bases, with 18 bases remaining between them. This CDR3 has 16 amino acids. CDR3: CASSPSGGGVYYEQYF. DNA for the CDR3: TGTGCCAGCTCACCGTCGGGTGGCGGGGTTTACTACGAGCAGTACTTC.

This chain joins TRBV2 and TRBJ2-7; D remains ambiguous. The CDR3 has 12 amino acids. The germline V gene has CDR1 SNHLY and CDR2 FYNNEI. Trimming left V 7 bases short and J 5 bases short, with 12 bases between. The chain's CDR3 is CASKIQFDEQYF. The CDR3 DNA reads as TGTGCCAGCAAAATACAGTTCGACGAGCAGTACTTC. The variable domain in full, with the rest retrieved from reference TRBV2 and TRBJ2-7, is EPEVTQTPSHQVTQMGQEVILRCVPISNHLYFYWYRQILGQKVEFLVSFYNNEISEKSEIFDDQFSVERPDGSNFTLKIRSTKLEDSAMYFCASKIQFDEQYFGPGTRLTVT.

The table lists this clone with a count of one. The CDR3 coding sequence is TGTGCCAGCAGGAGACAGGGGGCCTACGAGCAGTACTTC. It encodes CASRRQGAYEQYF. This chain links TRBV28 with TRBJ2-7; TRBD1 matches at 9 bases. With V trimmed by 6 bases and J by 2 bases, 2 bases remained unmatched. CDR1 and CDR2 from the germline V gene are MDHEN and SYDVKM. CDR3 length: 13 amino acids.

Only a few counts were recorded for this clone. This chain uses TRBV4-2 with TRBJ1-1; tentatively, D is TRBD1 (5 bases). Between the trimmed V and J ends, which lost 0 bases and 5 bases, there was a span of 13 bases. From germline, CDR1 is LGHNA and CDR2 YNFKEQ. This CDR3 is built from 15 residues. CDR3 loop: CASSQDAGGGTEAFF. CDR3 nucleotide sequence: TGTGCCAGCAGCCAAGATGCGGGCGGGGGGACTGAAGCTTTCTTT.

This sequence joins TRBV15 and TRBJ1-2; D perhaps matches TRBD1 (6 bases). Germline V gene data show CDR1 as LNHNV and CDR2 as YYDKDF (reference sequence). V dropped 0 bases and J dropped 7 bases, with 12 bases sitting between them. This CDR3 is 14 amino acids long. The DNA for the CDR3 is TGTGCCACCAGCAGAGAACGGACAGCTACTGGCTACACCTTC. Residues: CATSRERTATGYTF. Drawing the rest from reference TRBV15 and TRBJ1-2, the complete variable domain is DAMVIQNPRYQVTQFGKPVTLSCSQTLNHNVMYWYQQKSSQAPKLLFHYYDKDFNNEADTPDNFQSRRPNTSFCFLDIRSPGLGDTAMYLCATSRERTATGYTFGSGTRLTVV.

The V call is TRBV7-8, the J call TRBJ2-6; D is unclear. This CDR3 region has 13 residues. CDR1 SGHVS and CDR2 FQNEAQ come from the germline V gene. Trimming removed 3 bases from V and 4 bases from J, with 4 bases in between. DNA for the CDR3: TGTGCCAGCAGCTTCCAAGGGGCCAACGTCCTGACTTTC. Amino acid sequence: CASSFQGANVLTF.

The table lists this clone with a count of one. The chain recombines TRBV19 with TRBJ2-7, with D possibly matching TRBD2 (5 bases). Germline V gene sequence: CDR1 LNHDA, CDR2 SQIVND (reference sequence). The V end lost 1 base, the J end lost 7 bases, and 17 bases lay between the germline ends. This CDR3 has 15 amino acids. CDR3 sequence: CASSIGGYGRGEQYF. DNA of the CDR3: TGTGCCAGTAGTATAGGGGGATATGGGAGAGGTGAGCAGTACTTC.

This chain connects TRBV19 to TRBJ1-2, with TRBD1 identical over 7 bases. With 4 bases clipped from V and 8 bases from J, the junction kept 13 bases outside the gene matches. Germline assignment: CDR1 LNHDA and CDR2 SQIVND (reference sequence). The CDR3 length is 15 residues. CDR3 protein: CASSTQNHRGTGYTF. DNA of the CDR3: TGTGCCAGTAGTACCCAAAACCACAGGGGTACGGGCTACACCTTC.